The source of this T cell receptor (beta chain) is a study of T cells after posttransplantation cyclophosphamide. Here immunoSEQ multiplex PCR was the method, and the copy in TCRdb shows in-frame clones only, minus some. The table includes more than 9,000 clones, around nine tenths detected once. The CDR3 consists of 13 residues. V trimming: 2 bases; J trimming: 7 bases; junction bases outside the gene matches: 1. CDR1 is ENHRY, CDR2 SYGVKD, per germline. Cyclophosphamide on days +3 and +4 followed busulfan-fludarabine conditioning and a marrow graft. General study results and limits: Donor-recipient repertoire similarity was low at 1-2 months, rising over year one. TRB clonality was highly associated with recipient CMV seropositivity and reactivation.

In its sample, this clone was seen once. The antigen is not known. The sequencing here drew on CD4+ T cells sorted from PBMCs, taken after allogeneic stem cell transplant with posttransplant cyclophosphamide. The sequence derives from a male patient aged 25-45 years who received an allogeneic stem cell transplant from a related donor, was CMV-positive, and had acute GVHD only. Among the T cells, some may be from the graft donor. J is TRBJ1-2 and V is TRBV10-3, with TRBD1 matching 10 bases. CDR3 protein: CAISEGDRGGYTF. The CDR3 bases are TGTGCCATCAGTGAGGGGGACAGGGGTGGCTACACCTTC.